This record covers a single T cell receptor (beta chain). The CDR3 totals 14 residues. Germline V gives CDR1 MNHEY, CDR2 SVGAGI. The junction had 4 bases not matched to a gene; V was cut back by 0 bases and J by 6 bases. The data were taken from a study of cytomegalovirus exposure and HLA in healthy donors. In the PCR, 60 Vbeta and 13 Jbeta primers were used. The protocol was immunoSEQ multiplex PCR, while the TCRdb copy is restricted to in-frame clones and leaves out a portion. The listing records 50,000 or so clones. Sequencing was performed on PBMCs. The sequence was collected from a middle-aged man in good health and CMV-seropositive. This chain uses TRBV6-5 with TRBJ2-7; 8 bases agree with TRBD2. CDR3 residues: CASSYSGRVSEQYF. The CDR3 nucleotides are TGTGCCAGCAGTTACTCCGGGAGGGTCTCCGAGCAGTACTTC.